A single sample gave rise to the 17 T cell receptor beta chains below, sequenced in a study of blood T cell repertoires in COVID-19. Generated by immunoSEQ multiplex PCR, the TCRdb table keeps only in-frame clones and is missing some. The sample has 310,000 or so clones; just over 85% are singletons. Sequencing input: PBMCs or T cells enriched from blood (not recorded which). Receptors originate from a woman younger than 35 who had recovered from COVID-19.

The DNA of the CDR3 is TGTGCCAGTAGTATAGGGACTAGCGGGATCAATGAGCAGTTCTTC. Protein product: CASSIGTSGINEQFF. V and J are TRBV19 and TRBJ2-1; 12 nucleotides align to TRBD2. The CDR3 spans 15 residues. V lost 1 base and J lost 6; bases outside the gene matches: 1. From germline, CDR1 is LNHDA and CDR2 SQIVND (reference sequence).

The chain employs TRBV9 and TRBJ1-1, with D hard to call. The CDR3 loop spans 15 amino acids. The germline V and J ends were trimmed by 3 bases and 2 bases, with 14 bases remaining between them. CDR1 is SGDLS and CDR2 is YYNGEE in the germline V gene. The CDR3 reads CASSAMGQANTEAFF. The CDR3 DNA reads TGTGCCAGCAGCGCGATGGGCCAGGCCAACACTGAAGCTTTCTTT. The full variable domain, with the rest looked up from reference TRBV9 and TRBJ1-1, is DSGVTQTPKHLITATGQRVTLRCSPRSGDLSVYWYQQSLDQGLQFLIQYYNGEERAKGNILERFSAQQFPDLHSELNLSSLELGDSALYFCASSAMGQANTEAFFGQGTRLTVV.

The CDR3 loop reads CASSHPVLAGGLEQFF. The CDR3 DNA reads as TGCGCCAGCAGCCACCCCGTTCTAGCGGGGGGGCTTGAGCAGTTCTTC. The J gene is TRBJ2-1, the V gene TRBV4-1, with 12 bases aligning to TRBD2. This CDR3 contains 16 residues. V dropped 3 bases and J dropped 9; count of bases not matched to a gene: 9. CDR1 MGHRA and CDR2 YSYEKL come from the germline V gene.

The rearrangement uses TRBV28 and TRBJ2-7; perhaps TRBD2 as D (5 bases). Per the germline V gene, CDR1 is MDHEN and CDR2 is SYDVKM. The CDR3 is 12 amino acids. V shed 5 bases and J shed 4 bases, with 9 bases lying between them. The CDR3: CASSLTSYEQYF. The CDR3 coding sequence is TGTGCCAGCAGTCTTACTAGTTACGAGCAGTACTTC.

The chain combines TRBV3-1 (or the pseudogene TRBV3-2) with TRBJ1-2, with D possibly TRBD1 on 5 matching bases. CDR1 is LGHDT, CDR2 YNNKEL, per germline (reference sequence). V shed 1 base and J shed 2 bases, with 8 bases lying between them. This CDR3 spans 14 amino acids. CDR3 bases: TGTGCCAGCAGCCAAGGGGGGGAAAACTATGGCTACACCTTC. It specifies CASSQGGENYGYTF.

This chain joins TRBV28 and TRBJ2-5, with a weak D call TRBD1 (5 bases). Germline CDR1 is MDHEN and CDR2 is SYDVKM. This CDR3 is 14 amino acids long. Trimming pared 6 bases from V and 6 bases from J, leaving 17 bases between. CDR3 bases: TGTGCCAGCAGCCTAGAGGAAGGGGAACAGACCCAGTACTTC. The encoded protein is CASSLEEGEQTQYF.

The chain combines TRBV19 with TRBJ1-1; D possibly corresponds to TRBD1 (6 bases). This CDR3 is built from 16 residues. Germline CDR1 LNHDA, CDR2 SQIVND (reference sequence). The V end lost 6 bases, the J end lost 3 bases, and 20 bases lay between the germline ends. Here the CDR3 reads CASRRLAGASDTEAFF. The CDR3 DNA sequence: TGTGCCAGTAGACGATTGGCAGGGGCGAGTGACACTGAAGCTTTCTTT.

This chain links TRBV10-3 with TRBJ2-3, with 7 bases aligning to TRBD1. CDR3 length: 16 residues. CDR1 is ENHRY and CDR2 is SYGVKD in the germline V gene. Unmatched junction bases numbered 11, after V lost 4 bases and J lost 4 bases. The chain's CDR3 is CAISAGTGVLSDTQYF. CDR3 coding DNA: TGTGCCATCAGTGCTGGAACAGGGGTTTTGTCAGATACGCAGTATTTT.

This clone was counted only a few times. This rearrangement joins TRBV5-1 to TRBJ2-7; 7 nucleotides match TRBD2. The CDR3 contains 16 residues. The ends lost 0 bases at V and 5 bases at J; junction bases unmatched: 11. Germline V gene lookup returns CDR1 SGHRS and CDR2 YFSETQ. CDR3 bases: TGCGCCAGCAGCTTGGGAGTTGGGGGGGACCACGACGAGCAGTACTTC. Translated, it gives CASSLGVGGDHDEQYF.

J is TRBJ1-2 and V is TRBV6-5, with 7 bases identical to TRBD1. Trimming took 6 bases from V and 3 from J; bases not matched to a gene: 7. The CDR3 runs 14 residues. Germline V lookup: CDR1 MNHEY, CDR2 SVGAGI. The CDR3: CASRGGQNYYGYTF. The CDR3 DNA sequence: TGTGCCAGCAGGGGGGGACAGAATTACTATGGCTACACCTTC.

The chain couples TRBV12-5 to TRBJ2-3, with 9 nucleotides matching TRBD2. Germline-derived CDR1 and CDR2 are LGHNT and FRNRAP. The CDR3 sequence is 14 residues long. The V and J ends lost 8 bases and 0 bases, in that order; junction bases with no gene match: 3. This CDR3 is CASSSGRSTDTQYF. The DNA for the CDR3 is TGTGCTAGTTCGAGCGGGAGGAGCACAGATACGCAGTATTTT.

The chain recombines TRBV4-2 with TRBJ2-1, with unresolved D. The CDR3 has 12 amino acids. From germline, CDR1 is LGHNA and CDR2 YNFKEQ. Between the trimmed V and J ends, which lost 4 bases and 7 bases, there was a span of 8 bases. The CDR3 is CASSPTRNEQFF. The CDR3 DNA reads TGTGCCAGCAGCCCGACTCGGAATGAGCAGTTCTTC.

This chain uses TRBV10-2 with TRBJ2-5; 16 bases fit TRBD2. The germline CDR1 and CDR2 sequences are WSHSY and SAAADI. V was clipped by 7 bases and J by 5 bases; unmatched bases: 28. There are 23 residues in the CDR3. The CDR3 reads CASIGVQARGLGTSGRAKETQYF. The CDR3 DNA sequence: TGCGCCAGCATAGGAGTACAGGCGAGGGGCCTGGGGACTAGCGGGAGGGCCAAGGAGACCCAGTACTTC.

The chain links TRBV2 to TRBJ1-4, with TRBD1 matching 7 bases. This CDR3 region has 17 residues. Germline V gives CDR1 SNHLY, CDR2 FYNNEI. V lost 1 base and J lost 0; bases outside the gene matches: 5. The CDR3, as DNA: TGTGCCAGCAGTGAAGGGGCTGGGACAGCAACTAATGAAAAACTGTTTTTT. Translation gives CASSEGAGTATNEKLFF.

This chain uses TRBV9 with TRBJ1-3; D is undetermined. Germline CDR1 reads SGDLS; CDR2 reads YYNGEE. V was shortened by 0 bases and J by 4 bases, with 14 bases between the two germline ends. The CDR3 length is 16 residues. CDR3 nucleotides: TGTGCCAGCAGCGTAGACGGTTCGGCGAGGGGAAACACCATATATTTT. Protein sequence: CASSVDGSARGNTIYF.

The sample holds a few counts of this clone. The chain joins TRBV9 to TRBJ1-1; TRBD1 aligns across 10 bases. The CDR3 is made up of 18 amino acids. Germline CDR1 and CDR2: SGDLS and YYNGEE. The J segment lost 1 base and the V segment lost 0 bases, leaving 9 bases of the junction unmatched. In DNA, the CDR3 is TGTGCCAGCAGCGTAGTAGGAGGGACAGGGGCGGAGAACACTGAAGCTTTCTTT. It specifies CASSVVGGTGAENTEAFF. Combining the CDR3 with reference TRBV9 and TRBJ1-1 gives the whole variable domain DSGVTQTPKHLITATGQRVTLRCSPRSGDLSVYWYQQSLDQGLQFLIQYYNGEERAKGNILERFSAQQFPDLHSELNLSSLELGDSALYFCASSVVGGTGAENTEAFFGQGTRLTVV.

This clone appeared a single time. The rearrangement joins TRBV30 to TRBJ2-5; TRBD2 matches at 7 bases. J gave up 9 bases and V 2 bases, and 9 bases lay outside the gene matches. Germline V CDR1 and CDR2: GTSNPN, SVGIG (reference sequence). The CDR3 runs 13 residues. This CDR3 is CAWSPTGRGAQYF. CDR3 DNA sequence: TGTGCCTGGAGTCCTACAGGACGGGGGGCCCAGTACTTC.